The rows below give T cell receptor beta chains drawn from one sample of a study of blood T cell repertoires in COVID-19. The repertoire was sequenced with immunoSEQ multiplex PCR; TCRdb's copy has only in-frame clones and lacks some. The repertoire has about 140,000 clones, around 83% of them found once; the top ten carry roughly 1.5%. Sequenced input: peripheral blood. These receptors came from a human donor in a cohort sampled during active COVID-19. CDR3s include the opening cysteine and the closing phenylalanine or tryptophan. A D gene is named only where the DNA matches it firmly. Where a row states a size, it is once, few, many or the class of an expanded clone; other rows omit it.

D gene: .; clone size: .; J gene: TRBJ2-7; V gene: TRBV5-1; CDR3 protein: CASSLFAGISRYEQYF; CDR3 DNA: TGCGCCAGCAGCTTGTTCGCCGGGATAAGTAGATACGAGCAGTACTTC
D gene: .; clone size: .; J gene: TRBJ2-1; V gene: TRBV28; CDR3 protein: CASSVSFRGGLYNEQFF; CDR3 DNA: TGTGCCAGCAGCGTCTCGTTTCGGGGAGGACTCTACAATGAGCAGTTCTTC
D gene: .; clone size: .; J gene: TRBJ1-5; V gene: TRBV6-5; CDR3 protein: CASTGFGMGNQPQHF; CDR3 DNA: TGTGCCAGCACAGGGTTTGGAATGGGCAATCAGCCCCAGCATTTT
D gene: TRBD1; clone size: .; J gene: TRBJ1-4; V gene: TRBV18; CDR3 protein: CASSPRGQGFEKLFF; CDR3 DNA: TGTGCCAGCTCACCAAGGGGACAGGGATTTGAAAAACTGTTTTTT
D gene: .; clone size: .; J gene: TRBJ2-7; V gene: TRBV4-2; CDR3 protein: CASSRAGTSGDEQYF; CDR3 DNA: TGTGCCAGCAGCCGGGCCGGGACATCTGGGGACGAGCAGTACTTC
D gene: .; clone size: .; J gene: TRBJ2-7; V gene: TRBV5-6; CDR3 protein: CASSLTGSYEQYF; CDR3 DNA: TGTGCCAGCAGCCTAACAGGTTCCTACGAGCAGTACTTC
D gene: TRBD2; clone size: .; J gene: TRBJ2-5; V gene: TRBV9; CDR3 protein: CASSVAGTSGGQETQYF; CDR3 DNA: TGTGCCAGCAGCGTAGCGGGTACTAGCGGGGGCCAAGAGACCCAGTACTTC
D gene: .; clone size: .; J gene: TRBJ1-4; V gene: TRBV10-3; CDR3 protein: CAIREGVGGNEKLFF; CDR3 DNA: TGTGCCATCAGGGAGGGAGTGGGGGGAAATGAAAAACTGTTTTTT
D gene: .; clone size: .; J gene: TRBJ1-1; V gene: TRBV25-1; CDR3 protein: CATQGGTEAFF; CDR3 DNA: TGTGCCACCCAGGGAGGGACTGAAGCTTTCTTT
D gene: .; clone size: .; J gene: TRBJ1-1; V gene: TRBV10-3; CDR3 protein: CAISGKQGYTEAFF; CDR3 DNA: TGTGCCATCAGTGGGAAACAGGGCTACACTGAAGCTTTCTTT
D gene: TRBD2; clone size: .; J gene: TRBJ2-1; V gene: TRBV7-2; CDR3 protein: CASSPGLAWNEQFF; CDR3 DNA: TGTGCCAGCAGCCCAGGACTAGCGTGGAATGAGCAGTTCTTC
D gene: TRBD1; clone size: few; J gene: TRBJ2-4; V gene: TRBV19; CDR3 protein: CASRSWTGENIQYF; CDR3 DNA: TGTGCCAGTAGAAGCTGGACAGGGGAAAACATTCAGTACTTC
D gene: TRBD1; clone size: .; J gene: TRBJ1-2; V gene: TRBV14; CDR3 protein: CASSQIQGYGYTF; CDR3 DNA: TGTGCCAGCAGCCAAATACAGGGGTATGGCTACACCTTC
D gene: .; clone size: .; J gene: TRBJ1-2; V gene: TRBV6-4; CDR3 protein: CASREQGLGNYGYTF; CDR3 DNA: TGTGCCAGCAGGGAACAGGGATTGGGTAACTATGGCTACACCTTC
D gene: TRBD1; clone size: .; J gene: TRBJ1-2; V gene: TRBV14; CDR3 protein: CASSQIKGTGDGYTF; CDR3 DNA: TGTGCCAGCAGCCAAATAAAAGGGACAGGGGATGGCTACACCTTC